The 8 T cell receptor beta chains presented below share a single source sample, sequenced in a study of T-cell reconstitution after alpha-beta-depleted transplantation in children. The authors prepared the TCRbeta library with unique molecular identifiers. From the PCR reads, TCRdb called clonotypes with MiXCR, one entry per CDR3 protein. The profile shows about 350,000 distinct CDR3 sequences, 15% to 20% of them singletons. Here the sequenced sample was PBMCs, mostly from graft donor cells, taken 360 days after TCRalphabeta/CD19-depleted stem cell transplant. These receptors originate from a male patient aged 2-9 years who had a stem cell transplant for acute lymphoblastic leukemia, so the T cells may come from the graft donor.

J is TRBJ2-1 and V is TRBV7-2, with no clear D. V was trimmed by 0 bases and J by 7 bases, leaving 10 bases between them. CDR3 length equals 14 residues. CDR1 SGHTA and CDR2 FQGNSA come from the germline V gene. The CDR3 nucleotides are TGTGCCAGCAGCTTAGCTCGAGTAAGGAATGAGCAGTTCTTC. Translating gives CASSLARVRNEQFF.

The J gene is TRBJ2-1, the V gene TRBV7-3, with 9 bases aligning to TRBD2. Trimming took 8 bases from V and 6 from J; bases not matched to a gene: 8. The CDR3 extends over 14 amino acids. CDR1 is SGHTA, CDR2 FQGTGA, per germline. The CDR3 sequence: CASGRASGINEQFF. CDR3 coding DNA: TGTGCCAGCGGGCGGGCTAGCGGGATCAATGAGCAGTTCTTC.

This clonotype was counted between two and nine times. The chain recombines TRBV20-1 with TRBJ2-7; 10 bases match TRBD2. The CDR3 loop spans 13 amino acids. V trimming: 2 bases; J trimming: 5 bases; junction bases outside the gene matches: 3. Germline loops: CDR1 DFQATT, CDR2 SNEGSKA (reference sequence). CDR3 region: CSARLAGAHEQYF. The CDR3 coding sequence is TGCAGTGCTAGACTAGCGGGAGCCCACGAGCAGTACTTC.

The chain employs TRBV28 and TRBJ2-7; D possibly corresponds to TRBD1 (6 bases). The CDR3 length is 17 residues. CDR1 and CDR2 (germline): MDHEN, SYDVKM. V was pared by 4 bases and J by 0 bases, with 19 bases between. The chain's CDR3 is CASSSPSQGWGSYEQYF. As DNA, the CDR3 is TGTGCCAGCAGTTCCCCCTCACAGGGATGGGGCTCCTACGAGCAGTACTTC.

In this sample, this clonotype turned up many times. This chain joins TRBV12-3 or TRBV12-4 and TRBJ1-6, with no clear D. Trimming pared 3 bases from V and 13 bases from J, leaving 7 bases between. The CDR3 spans 11 residues. The CDR3 DNA sequence: TGTGCCAGCAGTTTCCGGACCCCCCTCCACTTT. Its translation is CASSFRTPLHF.

This clonotype was counted only a few times. Here the CDR3 reads CAWSKGGPNTEAFF. CDR3 nucleotide sequence: TGTGCCTGGAGTAAGGGGGGGCCGAACACTGAAGCTTTCTTT. The genes are TRBV30 and TRBJ1-1, with a possible D match to TRBD1 (6 bases). V lost 2 bases and J 1 base, leaving 11 bases between the germline ends. The CDR3 runs to 14 residues. Germline lookup yields CDR1 GTSNPN and CDR2 SVGIG (reference sequence).

This clonotype was counted a few times. The V and J genes are TRBV10-3 and TRBJ2-3; D remains ambiguous. This CDR3 region has 14 residues. V was trimmed by 9 bases and J by 2 bases, leaving 15 bases between them. CDR1 and CDR2 from the germline V gene are ENHRY and SYGVKD. The DNA of the CDR3 is TGTGCCATAAGGAACGAGGCAACCACAGATACGCAGTATTTT. Amino acids: CAIRNEATTDTQYF.

The chain joins TRBV9 to TRBJ1-2, with D perhaps TRBD1 (6 bases). The germline CDR1 and CDR2 sequences are SGDLS and YYNGEE. Trimming shortened V by 0 bases and J by 4 bases, and 13 bases separated the two germline ends. The CDR3 is made up of 15 amino acids. The CDR3 loop is CASSVGAGGRYGYTF. For the CDR3, the DNA is TGTGCCAGCAGCGTAGGCGCTGGGGGCCGCTATGGCTACACCTTC.